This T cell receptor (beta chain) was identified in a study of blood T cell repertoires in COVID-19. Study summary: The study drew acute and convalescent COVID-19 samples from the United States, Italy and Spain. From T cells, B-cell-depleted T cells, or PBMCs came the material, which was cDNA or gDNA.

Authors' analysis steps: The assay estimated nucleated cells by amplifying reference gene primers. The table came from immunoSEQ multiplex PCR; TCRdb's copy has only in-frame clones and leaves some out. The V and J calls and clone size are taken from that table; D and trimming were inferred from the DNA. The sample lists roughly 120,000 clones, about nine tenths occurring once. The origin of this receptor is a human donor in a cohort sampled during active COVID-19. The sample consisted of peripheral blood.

This CDR3 is CASGSHRGWELFF. CDR3 DNA: TGTGCTAGTGGTTCGCACAGGGGCTGGGAGCTGTTTTTT. V and J are TRBV12-5 and TRBJ2-2; 7 nucleotides match TRBD1. The junction had 5 bases not matched to a gene; V was cut back by 4 bases and J by 9 bases. Germline V gene sequence: CDR1 LGHNT, CDR2 FRNRAP. The CDR3 has 13 residues.